These T cell receptor beta chains were read from a single sample in a study of blood T cell repertoires in COVID-19. Using immunoSEQ multiplex PCR, the repertoire was profiled, and TCRdb retains in-frame clones only, with some absent. The sample holds 310,000 or so clones, roughly 90% seen once. Sequenced input: peripheral blood. The receptor source for this set is a woman aged 50 to 60 who had recovered from COVID-19. Each CDR3 is given without its conserved first and last residue. Clone size is not always given. Where it is, it says once, few, many or a class for expanded clones.

j_gene: TRBJ2-1
len: 13
v_gene: TRBV5-1
abundance: NA
CDR3aa: ASSSVGNPGNEQF

j_gene: TRBJ1-1
len: 11
v_gene: TRBV10-3
abundance: NA
CDR3aa: AISVGTESEAF

j_gene: TRBJ2-3
len: 13
v_gene: TRBV7-9
abundance: NA
CDR3aa: ASSTSSGWADTQY

j_gene: TRBJ1-2
len: 12
v_gene: TRBV7-9
abundance: once
CDR3aa: ASSLRQAPYGYT

j_gene: TRBJ2-3
len: 14
v_gene: TRBV18
abundance: once
CDR3aa: ASSPIQGAPSDTQY

j_gene: TRBJ1-2
len: 9
v_gene: TRBV19
abundance: few
CDR3aa: ASARNYGYT

j_gene: TRBJ2-2
len: 15
v_gene: TRBV4-1
abundance: NA
CDR3aa: ASSPDSGGAATGELF

j_gene: TRBJ2-1
len: 11
v_gene: TRBV28
abundance: NA
CDR3aa: ASSLYGYNEQF

j_gene: TRBJ2-7
len: 11
v_gene: TRBV6-6
abundance: NA
CDR3aa: ASRDTFTYEQY

j_gene: TRBJ1-1
len: 10
v_gene: TRBV18
abundance: NA
CDR3aa: ASSPGQREAF

j_gene: TRBJ1-1
len: 11
v_gene: TRBV6-5
abundance: NA
CDR3aa: ASSLNLVTEAF

j_gene: TRBJ2-3
len: 12
v_gene: TRBV4-1
abundance: NA
CDR3aa: ASSQEGTEHTQY

j_gene: TRBJ1-2
len: 12
v_gene: TRBV5-5
abundance: NA
CDR3aa: ASSQLGQLYGYT

j_gene: TRBJ2-7
len: 12
v_gene: TRBV4-2
abundance: NA
CDR3aa: ASSQLSGGAEQY

j_gene: TRBJ1-4
len: 13
v_gene: TRBV6-5
abundance: NA
CDR3aa: ASSSTGATNEKLF

j_gene: TRBJ1-5
len: 11
v_gene: TRBV30
abundance: NA
CDR3aa: AWGYYGNQPQH

j_gene: TRBJ1-3
len: 13
v_gene: TRBV28
abundance: NA
CDR3aa: ASSSTGVSGNTIY

j_gene: TRBJ1-2
len: 13
v_gene: TRBV7-2
abundance: NA
CDR3aa: ASSLGAGTGGIYT

j_gene: TRBJ1-1
len: 11
v_gene: TRBV9
abundance: few
CDR3aa: ASSVDPTLNAF

j_gene: TRBJ2-5
len: 13
v_gene: TRBV28
abundance: NA
CDR3aa: ASSSPTGGQETQY

j_gene: TRBJ1-2
len: 12
v_gene: TRBV18
abundance: NA
CDR3aa: ASSPIVTDYGYT

j_gene: TRBJ2-5
len: 12
v_gene: TRBV5-1
abundance: NA
CDR3aa: ASSLAGGTETQY

j_gene: TRBJ2-3
len: 14
v_gene: TRBV6-2/TRBV6-3
abundance: NA
CDR3aa: ASSYSWDRERYTQY

j_gene: TRBJ1-5
len: 13
v_gene: TRBV6-6
abundance: NA
CDR3aa: ASSYSRTPDQPQH

j_gene: TRBJ1-3
len: 13
v_gene: TRBV5-1
abundance: once
CDR3aa: ASSLAAASGNTIY

j_gene: TRBJ2-7
len: 13
v_gene: TRBV7-2
abundance: once
CDR3aa: ASREAGGISREQY

j_gene: TRBJ1-3
len: 14
v_gene: TRBV7-2
abundance: NA
CDR3aa: ASSPKDSLSGNTIY

j_gene: TRBJ1-6
len: 13
v_gene: TRBV27
abundance: once
CDR3aa: ASSPRTGGDSPLH

j_gene: TRBJ1-2
len: 16
v_gene: TRBV19
abundance: NA
CDR3aa: ASSIVGAGVPGLYGYT

j_gene: TRBJ1-1
len: 8
v_gene: TRBV20-1
abundance: NA
CDR3aa: SAELYEAF

j_gene: TRBJ2-7
len: 12
v_gene: TRBV18
abundance: NA
CDR3aa: ASSPRGTSYEQY

j_gene: TRBJ2-1
len: 15
v_gene: TRBV5-1
abundance: NA
CDR3aa: ASSLIPRTRSYNEQF

j_gene: TRBJ1-1
len: 14
v_gene: TRBV13
abundance: NA
CDR3aa: ASSLPNTGGGTEAF

j_gene: TRBJ2-2
len: 13
v_gene: TRBV30
abundance: NA
CDR3aa: AWSLGRRGTGELF

j_gene: TRBJ2-7
len: 13
v_gene: TRBV6-1
abundance: NA
CDR3aa: ASSEGGQEAYEQY

j_gene: TRBJ2-5
len: 13
v_gene: TRBV7-7
abundance: NA
CDR3aa: ASSLARTPQETQY

j_gene: TRBJ1-2
len: 15
v_gene: TRBV6-6
abundance: NA
CDR3aa: ASSRRGTQNRGYGYT

j_gene: TRBJ1-2
len: 13
v_gene: TRBV29-1
abundance: few
CDR3aa: SVVPRDRGSGGYT

j_gene: TRBJ2-2
len: 15
v_gene: TRBV9
abundance: NA
CDR3aa: ASRSLAGGQNTGELF

j_gene: TRBJ2-2
len: 13
v_gene: TRBV5-1
abundance: NA
CDR3aa: ASSLVALNTGELF

j_gene: TRBJ1-1
len: 8
v_gene: TRBV29-1
abundance: NA
CDR3aa: SVRTGEAF

j_gene: TRBJ2-3
len: 9
v_gene: TRBV6-5
abundance: NA
CDR3aa: ASTLADTQY

j_gene: TRBJ1-4
len: 13
v_gene: TRBV7-9
abundance: NA
CDR3aa: ASSHGQGHNEKLF

j_gene: TRBJ1-2
len: 13
v_gene: TRBV19
abundance: NA
CDR3aa: ASSMLQVANYGYT

j_gene: TRBJ2-1
len: 13
v_gene: TRBV6-6
abundance: NA
CDR3aa: ASSLLAGVRNEQF

j_gene: TRBJ2-7
len: 11
v_gene: TRBV6-5
abundance: NA
CDR3aa: ASAGQNSYEQY

j_gene: TRBJ2-7
len: 13
v_gene: TRBV5-1
abundance: NA
CDR3aa: ASSPSGTSVYEQY

j_gene: TRBJ1-2
len: 12
v_gene: TRBV5-1
abundance: NA
CDR3aa: ASSLGTRGHGYT

j_gene: TRBJ1-1
len: 11
v_gene: TRBV5-6
abundance: NA
CDR3aa: ASSPFPSTEAF

j_gene: TRBJ2-7
len: 12
v_gene: TRBV7-2
abundance: once
CDR3aa: ASSLVPRGYEQY

j_gene: TRBJ2-1
len: 12
v_gene: TRBV18
abundance: NA
CDR3aa: ASSPTGTYNEQF

j_gene: TRBJ2-7
len: 11
v_gene: TRBV10-3
abundance: NA
CDR3aa: AINYPGGDEQY

j_gene: TRBJ1-2
len: 15
v_gene: TRBV4-3
abundance: NA
CDR3aa: ASSARLTGGNGYGYT